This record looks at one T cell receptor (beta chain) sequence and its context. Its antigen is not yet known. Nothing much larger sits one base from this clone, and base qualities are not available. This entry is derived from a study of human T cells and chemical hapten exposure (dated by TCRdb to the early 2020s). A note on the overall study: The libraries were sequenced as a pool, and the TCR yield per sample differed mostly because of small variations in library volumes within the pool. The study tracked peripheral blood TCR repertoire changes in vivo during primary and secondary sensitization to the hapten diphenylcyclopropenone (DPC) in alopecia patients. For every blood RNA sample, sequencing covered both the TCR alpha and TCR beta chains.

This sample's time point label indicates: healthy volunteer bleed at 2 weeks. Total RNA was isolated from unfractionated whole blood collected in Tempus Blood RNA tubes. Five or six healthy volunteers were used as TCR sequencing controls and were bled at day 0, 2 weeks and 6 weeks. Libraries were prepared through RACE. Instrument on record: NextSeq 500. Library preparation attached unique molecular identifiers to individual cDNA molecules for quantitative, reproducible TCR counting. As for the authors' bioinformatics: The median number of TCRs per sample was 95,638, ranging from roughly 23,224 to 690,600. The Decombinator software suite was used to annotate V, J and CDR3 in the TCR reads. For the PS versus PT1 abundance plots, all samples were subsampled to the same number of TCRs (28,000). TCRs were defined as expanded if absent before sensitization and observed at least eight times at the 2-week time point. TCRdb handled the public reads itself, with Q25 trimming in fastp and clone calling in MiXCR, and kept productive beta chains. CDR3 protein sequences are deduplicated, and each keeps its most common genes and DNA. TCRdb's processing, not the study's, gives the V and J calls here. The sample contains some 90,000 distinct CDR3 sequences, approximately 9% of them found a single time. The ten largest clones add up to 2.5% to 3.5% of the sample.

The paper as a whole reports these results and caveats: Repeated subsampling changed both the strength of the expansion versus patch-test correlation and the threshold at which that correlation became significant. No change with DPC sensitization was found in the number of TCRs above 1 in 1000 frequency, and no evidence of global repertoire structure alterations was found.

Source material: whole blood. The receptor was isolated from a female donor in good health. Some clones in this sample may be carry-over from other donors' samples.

The DNA sequence reads TGTGCCAGCACCCCGACTAGCGGGAGTTACGAGCAGTACTTC. Translated, it reads CASTPTSGSYEQYF. The chain is encoded by TRBV12-3 or TRBV12-4 joined to TRBJ2-7; the central 12 bases match TRBD2. V loses 7 bases at its end and J loses 4 bases; junction bases beyond the gene matches: 5. Taken from cysteine to phenylalanine, the CDR3 has 14 residues. Just the 42-base CDR3 DNA is kept, in frame starting at base 1.